The clone carrying this T cell receptor beta chain occurred a few times. What it binds is unknown. The CDR3 contains 13 residues. Germline CDR1 is MNHNS and CDR2 is SASEGT. Trimming took 3 bases from V and 5 from J; bases not matched to a gene: 3. The sample belongs to a study of T-cell memory formation after mild COVID-19. Across the study: TCR clusters were mostly confined to one donor each.

The TCR alpha and TCR beta cDNA libraries, bearing sample barcodes and UMIs, were generated by 5'RACE using constant-segment primers. TCRdb itself ran the 5' RACE reads through MiXCR, one entry per CDR3 protein. Of 250,000 to 350,000 distinct CDR3 sequences detected, roughly 15% appear once; the ten largest clones hold roughly 20%. Study observations and caveats: Cross-reactive memory apparently joined, as some responding clones appeared in pre-infection memory. CD4/CD8 balance characterized clones contracting day 15 to 85, and CD4+ skew characterized later expanders.

Sequenced sample: PBMCs or a T cell subset sorted from them (not recorded which). The clonotype was recovered from a man younger than 35 who had mild COVID-19 (a few samples of this study predate the infection). Cell type and time point are not known. The V gene is TRBV6-1, the J gene TRBJ1-1; 7 positions agree with TRBD1. The DNA of the CDR3 is TGTGCCAGCAGTGATAGGGGGCTGACTGAAGCTTTCTTT. Translation: CASSDRGLTEAFF.